The following is a TCR beta chain sequence with its context. The data were obtained in a study of blood T cell repertoires in COVID-19. As for the study in general: There were acute and convalescent COVID-19 samples, and they came from the United States, Italy and Spain. PBMCs, B-cell-depleted T cells, or T cells provided the cDNA or gDNA that made up the material.

The authors' processing: Estimation of nucleated cell counts was performed using reference gene primer amplification. The method was immunoSEQ multiplex PCR; TCRdb's version includes in-frame clones alone and lacks a portion of them. For V, J and clone size, that table is used; D and trimming come from the DNA. The repertoire holds fewer than 120,000 clones, with roughly 85% as singletons. CDR3 size: 14 residues. Germline V gene data show CDR1 as SGHTA and CDR2 as FQGNSA. Trimming at V came to 1 base and at J to 8 bases, leaving 6 bases not matched to a gene. V is TRBV7-2 and J is TRBJ1-2; 8 bases are shared with TRBD1. The receptor's source is a woman at least 80 years old with active or convalescent COVID-19. The sequencing input was peripheral blood. CDR3 coding DNA: TGTGCCAGCAGCTTAGGGACAGGGAGATGGGGCTACACCTTC. This codes for CASSLGTGRWGYTF.